A single count supports the clone carrying this T cell receptor beta chain. What it binds is unknown. The data derive from a study of cytomegalovirus exposure and HLA in healthy donors. General observations from the study: The finding came from a later analysis; first-cohort TCR clusters tended to co-occur in the 95 to 150 validation repertoires. Reports indicated that the classifier achieved high specificity and sensitivity in diagnosing cytomegalovirus status.

This table comes from immunoSEQ multiplex PCR, and its TCRdb copy is limited to in-frame clones, with some not included. The sample shows about 160,000 clones, 86% of them seen only once. The receptor comes from a woman aged 18 to 35 in good health and CMV-seronegative. The material sequenced was PBMCs.

The CDR3 DNA reads TGTGCCAGCAGTTTATTCCACGGGAGGGCCTACGAGCAGTACTTC. Its protein is CASSLFHGRAYEQYF. The rearrangement joins TRBV27 to TRBJ2-7; 8 bases match TRBD2. The trim removed 1 base at V and 2 bases at J, leaving 4 bases unmatched. Germline loops: CDR1 MNHEY, CDR2 SMNVEV (reference sequence). The length of the CDR3 is 15 residues.